This T cell receptor beta chain was recovered during a study of CD8+ T cells in alopecia areata. This clone was recorded once. The antigen is undetermined. From alopecia areata patients, lesional scalp punch biopsies and peripheral blood were collected. The sequencing template was cDNA reverse transcribed from extracted RNA. The assay was immunoSEQ multiplex PCR, and TCRdb's table has in-frame clones only and misses some. The table includes 130,000 to 150,000 clones, around 87% detected once. General study findings and limits: Greater clonality was observed in lesional scalp samples, especially alopecia totalis/universalis, versus normal scalp. Mice showed TCR sharing more clearly than patients did, possibly owing to HLA.

The CDR3 is 12 amino acids. V was cut by 2 bases and J by 9 bases, with 8 bases left in between. Germline values: CDR1 MNHEY, CDR2 SMNVEV (reference sequence). The V gene is TRBV27, the J gene TRBJ2-1; no firm D call. This receptor was obtained from a human donor with alopecia areata. The specimen comprised CD8+ T cells sorted from blood, sampled at week 0. For the CDR3, the DNA is TGTGCCAGCAGTTTACTAGGGTCTGAGCAGTTCTTC. Its translation: CASSLLGSEQFF.